The entry below describes one T cell receptor (beta chain). Its target antigen remains unknown. No much larger clone is present one base from it, and per-base qualities are unavailable. Library method: PCR. Reads for this sample came from an Illumina HiSeq 4000. The TCR beta-chain CDR3 region of each patient was profiled by high-throughput sequencing. Processing in the source paper ran as follows. A classifier to discriminate distant-metastatic papillary thyroid cancer patients was built from CDR3 differences across clinicopathological groups. The Shannon index was used to measure repertoire diversity, and the Morisita-Horn index was used to measure how similar tumor and blood repertoires were. Through fastp at Q25 and MiXCR, TCRdb rebuilt clones from the public reads, retaining in-frame beta chains. What appears here as the V and J calls and clone size reflects TCRdb's work, not the paper's. The sample profile shows 30,000 to 40,000 clones; about 40% of them were found once. The ten largest clones add up to over 20% of the sample.

The germline V gene yields SGHDN for CDR1 and FVKESK for CDR2. The CDR3 starts with the cysteine, ends with the phenylalanine, and has 14 residues. Only the CDR3 region is kept as DNA, spanning 42 bases read in frame from base 1. The V end loses 4 bases and the J end loses 8 bases, and a stretch of 17 bases separates them. None of the patients had been given any treatment before thyroid surgery. Patient clinical samples collected from about 2011 to 2018 were retrospectively analysed using T-cell receptor beta sequencing. This specimen belongs to a study of metastatic and nonmetastatic thyroid tumors (dated by TCRdb to the early 2020s). Regarding the complete study: Repertoires from peripheral blood and from tumor or nodule tissue samples of malignant and benign thyroid patients were compared.

On the study overall, not on this receptor specifically: In both blood and tumor samples, TCR beta diversity was reported to be significantly higher in malignant tumors than in benign nodules.

The sequence joins TRBV14 to TRBJ1-2; no confident D gene assignment can be made. This TCR was recovered from a female donor with papillary thyroid cancer or a benign thyroid nodule (not recorded which). Some clones in this sample may be carry-over from other donors' samples. Sequenced material: tumor tissue. The sequenced DNA: TGTGCCAGCAGCCCTCAGGCCAGGTTTGAAGGCTACACCTTC. It is translated as CASSPQARFEGYTF.